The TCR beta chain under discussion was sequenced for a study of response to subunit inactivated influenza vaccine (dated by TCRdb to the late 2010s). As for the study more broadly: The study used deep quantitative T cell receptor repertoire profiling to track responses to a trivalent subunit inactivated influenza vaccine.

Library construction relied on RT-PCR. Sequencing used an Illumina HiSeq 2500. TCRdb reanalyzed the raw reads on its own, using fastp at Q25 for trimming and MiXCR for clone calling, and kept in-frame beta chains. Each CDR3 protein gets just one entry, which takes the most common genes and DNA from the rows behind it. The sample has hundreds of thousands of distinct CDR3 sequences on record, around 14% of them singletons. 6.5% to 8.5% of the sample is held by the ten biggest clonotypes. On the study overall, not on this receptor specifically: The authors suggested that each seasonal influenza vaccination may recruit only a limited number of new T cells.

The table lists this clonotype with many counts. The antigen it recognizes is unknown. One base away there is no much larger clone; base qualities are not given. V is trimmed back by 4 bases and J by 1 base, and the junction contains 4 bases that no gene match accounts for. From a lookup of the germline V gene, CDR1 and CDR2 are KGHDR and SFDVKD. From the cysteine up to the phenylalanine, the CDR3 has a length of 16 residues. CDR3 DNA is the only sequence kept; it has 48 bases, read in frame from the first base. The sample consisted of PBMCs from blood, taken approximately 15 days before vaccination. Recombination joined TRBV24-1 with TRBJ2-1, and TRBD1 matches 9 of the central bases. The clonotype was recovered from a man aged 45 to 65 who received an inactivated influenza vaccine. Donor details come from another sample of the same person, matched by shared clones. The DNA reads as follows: TGTGCCACCAGTGAGGCAGGACAGGGGTCCTACAATGAGCAGTTCTTC. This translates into CATSEAGQGSYNEQFF.